These 18 T cell receptor beta chains share one sample of origin, sequenced in a study of cytomegalovirus exposure and HLA in healthy donors. The PCR made use of 60 Vbeta and 13 Jbeta primers. The protocol was immunoSEQ multiplex PCR, while the TCRdb copy is restricted to in-frame clones and leaves out a portion. The sample includes about 170,000 clones, 80% to 90% seen only once; the top ten take approximately 0.8%. Source material: PBMCs. All receptors derive from a young woman in good health and CMV-seronegative.

The V and J genes are TRBV4-1 and TRBJ1-1; the D gene is possibly TRBD1 (5 bases). The CDR3 sequence is 15 residues long. The germline V gene encodes CDR1 MGHRA and CDR2 YSYEKL. V shed 0 bases and J shed 9 bases, with 17 bases lying between them. CDR3 loop: CASSQDRDAGKKAFF. Written as DNA, the CDR3 is TGCGCCAGCAGCCAAGATCGGGACGCGGGGAAAAAAGCTTTCTTT.

This rearrangement joins TRBV2 to TRBJ2-7, with unresolved D. This CDR3 region has 13 residues. Trimming pared 2 bases from V and 7 bases from J, leaving 12 bases between. Germline lookup yields CDR1 SNHLY and CDR2 FYNNEI. The chain's CDR3 is CASSEIQLREQYF. CDR3 sequence (DNA): TGTGCCAGCAGTGAAATACAGCTACGAGAGCAGTACTTC. Using reference TRBV2 and TRBJ2-7 for the parts outside the CDR3, the full variable domain is EPEVTQTPSHQVTQMGQEVILRCVPISNHLYFYWYRQILGQKVEFLVSFYNNEISEKSEIFDDQFSVERPDGSNFTLKIRSTKLEDSAMYFCASSEIQLREQYFGPGTRLTVT.

The CDR3 protein is CASSGTPMRGQQYF. The CDR3 coding sequence is TGTGCCAGCAGCGGGACTCCCATGCGAGGTCAGCAGTACTTC. J is TRBJ2-7 and V is TRBV28; maybe TRBD2 (6 bases). Trimming took off 6 bases at V and 8 bases at J, with 20 bases between the two ends. The CDR3 extends over 14 amino acids. Germline V CDR1 and CDR2: MDHEN, SYDVKM.

This sequence joins TRBV9 and TRBJ2-2; 8 positions agree with TRBD2. J was trimmed by 4 bases and V by 4 bases; bases with no gene match: 6. This CDR3 has 15 residues. The germline V gene encodes CDR1 SGDLS and CDR2 YYNGEE. The CDR3 is CASSFAGGSTGELFF. CDR3 bases: TGTGCCAGCAGCTTTGCGGGGGGTTCCACCGGGGAGCTGTTTTTT.

The rearrangement uses TRBV5-1 and TRBJ2-7; D is unresolved. V lost 2 bases and J lost 3, with 15 bases in between. The CDR3 is 15 residues long. CDR1 and CDR2 (germline): SGHRS, YFSETQ. The CDR3 DNA sequence: TGCGCCAGCAGCTTTTTCGCTGACAACAACTACGAGCAGTACTTC. Translating gives CASSFFADNNYEQYF.

This chain connects TRBV7-6 to TRBJ2-1, with 9 positions matching TRBD1. This CDR3 is 13 amino acids long. Germline-derived CDR1 and CDR2 are SGHVS and FNYEAQ. After removal of 5 bases from V and 8 bases from J, the junction contained 4 bases not matched to a gene. CDR3 region: CASSPGTGYEQFF. The DNA for the CDR3 is TGTGCCAGCAGCCCCGGGACAGGGTATGAGCAGTTCTTC.

This clone was counted a few times. The rearrangement joins TRBV6-5 to TRBJ2-2; 8 nucleotides agree with TRBD2. Germline V gene lookup returns CDR1 MNHEY and CDR2 SVGAGI. The CDR3 length is 15 residues. The V segment lost 6 bases and the J segment 4 bases; nucleotides outside the gene matches: 7. CDR3 sequence (DNA): TGTGCCAGCAGGAGCGGGAGACGGGGCACCGGGGAGCTGTTTTTT. Its translation: CASRSGRRGTGELFF.

As to this clone: At one of its ends the junction is not consistent with the germline gene, which may arise from a read error. The chain carries TRBV5-6 and TRBJ2-1; possible D gene TRBD1, 5 bases. The CDR3 spans 12 residues. Germline loops: CDR1 SGHDT, CDR2 YYEEEE. CDR3: CASSYTDRVQLF. CDR3 coding DNA: TGTGCCAGCAGTTATACCGACAGAGTTCAACTCTTC.

This chain links TRBV28 with TRBJ2-7; possibly TRBD1 for D (5 bases). CDR3 size: 20 residues. Trimming removed 4 bases at V and 0 bases at J, with 28 bases between. CDR1 is MDHEN and CDR2 is SYDVKM in the germline V gene. CDR3 residues: CASSSAQGGTTLRSSYEQYF. In DNA, the CDR3 is TGTGCCAGCAGTTCAGCCCAGGGCGGAACAACACTTAGGAGCTCCTACGAGCAGTACTTC.

The CDR3 here is CASSSTGSPGEQYF. CDR3 sequence (DNA): TGTGCCAGCAGTTCGACAGGGAGTCCGGGCGAGCAGTACTTC. V usage is TRBV27 and J usage is TRBJ2-7, with 7 bases matching TRBD1. Germline lookup yields CDR1 MNHEY and CDR2 SMNVEV (reference sequence). V was clipped by 4 bases and J by 6 bases; unmatched bases: 9. CDR3 length equals 14 residues.

This clone has more than one count but fewer than ten. V is TRBV4-2 and J is TRBJ2-3, with TRBD1 as a possible D gene (5 bases). Germline lookup yields CDR1 LGHNA and CDR2 YNFKEQ. This CDR3 is 18 amino acids long. V was trimmed by 2 bases and J by 2 bases, leaving 20 bases between them. DNA for the CDR3: TGTGCCAGCAGCCAACTAATAGGGGCCCAATCTATCACAGATACGCAGTATTTT. Protein: CASSQLIGAQSITDTQYF.

The chain couples TRBV7-9 to TRBJ2-1; tentatively, D is TRBD2 (6 bases). Germline CDR1 and CDR2: SEHNR and FQNEAQ (reference sequence). This CDR3 contains 14 residues. Trimming removed 3 bases from V and 4 bases from J, with 10 bases in between. The CDR3 reads CASSLSSGYNEQFF. The CDR3 DNA sequence: TGTGCCAGCAGCTTGTCCAGCGGGTACAATGAGCAGTTCTTC.

V usage is TRBV19 and J usage is TRBJ2-1, with 12 bases aligning to TRBD2. The V gene's germline CDR1 is LNHDA and CDR2 SQIVND (reference sequence). Unmatched junction bases numbered 8, after V lost 7 bases and J lost 1 base. This CDR3 spans 17 amino acids. CDR3 region: CASKATSGSVSYNEQFF. The CDR3, as DNA: TGTGCCAGTAAGGCGACTAGCGGGAGTGTTTCCTACAATGAGCAGTTCTTC.

This chain connects TRBV11-3 to TRBJ2-2, with TRBD2 as a possible D gene (6 bases). The CDR3 is 16 amino acids. The V gene lost 2 bases and the J gene lost 1 base, with 11 bases spanning the gap. Germline assignment: CDR1 SGHNT and CDR2 YENEEA. The CDR3 bases are TGTGCCAGCAGCTTATATGGCGGGAAGAACACCGGGGAGCTGTTTTTT. It codes for CASSLYGGKNTGELFF.

V is TRBV4-2 and J is TRBJ2-3, with TRBD2 as a possible D gene (5 bases). The ends were cut back, 0 bases at V and 1 base at J, with 8 bases in the middle. This CDR3 is 15 amino acids long. In germline, CDR1 is LGHNA, CDR2 YNFKEQ. The chain's CDR3 is CASSQDAGRTDTQYF. DNA for the CDR3: TGTGCCAGCAGCCAAGATGCGGGTCGCACAGATACGCAGTATTTT.

The V call is TRBV11-2, the J call TRBJ2-7; 8 bases are a match to TRBD2. V was pared by 5 bases and J by 0 bases, with 6 bases of the junction left unmatched. CDR1 is SGHAT and CDR2 is FQNNGV in the germline V gene. The CDR3 consists of 15 residues. The CDR3 sequence is CASSTIAGSSYEQYF. Here the CDR3 DNA reads TGTGCCAGCAGCACCATAGCGGGGAGCTCCTACGAGCAGTACTTC.

The CDR3: CASRLRREDHYEQYF. The CDR3 DNA sequence: TGTGCAAGTCGCTTACGGCGGGAGGATCACTACGAGCAGTACTTC. The rearrangement links TRBV12-2 to TRBJ2-7; the table's D call TRBD2 went unverified against the DNA. TRBV12-2 is labeled a pseudogene. CDR3 size: 15 residues.

As for this clone: A read error may produce the germline difference seen at one junction end. The chain uses TRBV5-1 and TRBJ2-7, with 11 bases matching TRBD2. This CDR3 spans 13 amino acids. The germline gives CDR1 SGHRS, CDR2 YFSETQ. As DNA, the CDR3 is TGCGCCAGCAGTTCCGGGACTAGCGGTGTGTTTTCCTTC. Encoded protein: CASSSGTSGVFSF.